This T cell receptor beta chain was observed in a study of neurological immune-mediated disorders. 2 million unsorted PBMCs were stored in RNAlater at -80 °C before RNA extraction. There are many counts of this clonotype. One entry per CDR3 protein, called by TCRdb with MiXCR from the 5' RACE reads. The table includes fewer than 25,000 distinct CDR3 sequences, around an eighth detected once. V was pared by 5 bases and J by 8 bases, with 7 bases of the junction left unmatched. This CDR3 has 15 amino acids. Germline CDR1 and CDR2: SGHVS and FQNEAQ. The clonotype originates from a middle-aged woman with HTLV-1-associated myelopathy (HAM/TSP). The sequenced sample consisted of PBMCs. V and J are TRBV7-8 and TRBJ2-3, with 13 bases lining up with TRBD2. The CDR3 region is CASSPRLAGGRTQYF. The CDR3 nucleotides are TGTGCCAGCAGCCCGCGACTAGCGGGGGGCCGTACGCAGTATTTT.